The source of this TCR beta chain is a study of neoadjuvant anti-PD-1 for oral cavity cancer. Time point here: after neoadjuvant nivolumab, at surgical resection. Assay used: immunoSEQ multiplex PCR; TCRdb lists only in-frame clones, some missing. The table has 9,300 or so clones, more than 70% seen once. The source material was PBMCs, sampled after nivolumab (anti-PD-1) treatment. This receptor was taken from a person aged 40 to 85 with oral cavity squamous cell carcinoma.

CDR3 region: CATGGTSGNTIYF. CDR3 coding DNA: TGTGCCACCGGGGGGACCTCTGGAAACACCATATATTTT. The rearrangement links TRBV15 to TRBJ1-3, with D possibly TRBD1 on 5 matching bases. Trimming shortened V by 8 bases and J by 0 bases, and 8 bases separated the two germline ends. Per germline, CDR1 LNHNV and CDR2 YYDKDF (reference sequence). The CDR3 is made up of 13 amino acids.